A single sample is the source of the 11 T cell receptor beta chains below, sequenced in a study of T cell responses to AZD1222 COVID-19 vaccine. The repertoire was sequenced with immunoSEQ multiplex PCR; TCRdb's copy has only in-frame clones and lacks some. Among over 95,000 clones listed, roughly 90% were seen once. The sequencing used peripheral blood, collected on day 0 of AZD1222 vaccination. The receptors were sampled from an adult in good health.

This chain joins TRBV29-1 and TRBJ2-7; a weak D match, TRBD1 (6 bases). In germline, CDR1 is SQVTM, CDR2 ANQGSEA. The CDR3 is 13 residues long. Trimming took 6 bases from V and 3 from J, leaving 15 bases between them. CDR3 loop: CSVAQGPDYEQYF. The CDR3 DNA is TGCAGCGTCGCACAGGGTCCCGACTACGAGCAGTACTTC.

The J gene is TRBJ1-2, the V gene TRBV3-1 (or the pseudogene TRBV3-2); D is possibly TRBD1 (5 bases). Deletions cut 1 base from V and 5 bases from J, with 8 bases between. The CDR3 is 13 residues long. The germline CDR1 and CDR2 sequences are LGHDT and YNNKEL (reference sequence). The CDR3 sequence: CASSQGGVYGYTF. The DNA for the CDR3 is TGTGCCAGCAGCCAAGGAGGGGTATATGGCTACACCTTC.

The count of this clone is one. CDR3 loop: CASSPGRPGNQPQHF. The CDR3 DNA reads TGTGCCAGCAGTCCCGGACGTCCCGGAAATCAGCCCCAGCATTTT. The chain recombines TRBV6-5 with TRBJ1-5, with no clear D. Germline V lookup: CDR1 MNHEY, CDR2 SVGAGI. This CDR3 is 15 amino acids long. The V gene lost 5 bases and the J gene lost 4 bases, with 15 bases spanning the gap.

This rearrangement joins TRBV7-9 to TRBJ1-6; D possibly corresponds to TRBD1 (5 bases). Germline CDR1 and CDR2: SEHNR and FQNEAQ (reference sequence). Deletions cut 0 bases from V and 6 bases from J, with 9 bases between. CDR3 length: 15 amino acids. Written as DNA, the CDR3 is TGTGCCAGCAGCTTAGCTTCCAGGGCTAATTCACCCCTCCACTTT. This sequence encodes CASSLASRANSPLHF. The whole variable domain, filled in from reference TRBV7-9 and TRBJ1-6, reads DTGVSQNPRHKITKRGQNVTFRCDPISEHNRLYWYRQTLGQGPEFLTYFQNEAQLEKSRLLSDRFSAERPKGSFSTLEIQRTEQGDSAMYLCASSLASRANSPLHFGNGTRLTVT.

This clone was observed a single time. The CDR3 DNA reads as TGTGCCAGCAGCTTACGTCCTAGCGGGATGCCAGATACGCAGTATTTT. Its translation is CASSLRPSGMPDTQYF. The chain combines TRBV7-3 with TRBJ2-3, with 9 bases that match TRBD2. With V trimmed by 2 bases and J by 4 bases, 7 bases remained unmatched. The germline V gene has CDR1 SGHTA and CDR2 FQGTGA. The CDR3 consists of 16 residues.

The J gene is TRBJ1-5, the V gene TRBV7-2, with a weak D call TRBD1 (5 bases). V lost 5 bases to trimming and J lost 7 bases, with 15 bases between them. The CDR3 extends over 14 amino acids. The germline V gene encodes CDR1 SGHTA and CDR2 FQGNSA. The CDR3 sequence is CASSPIGGGQPQHF. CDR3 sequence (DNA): TGTGCCAGCAGCCCCATCGGGGGGGGACAGCCCCAGCATTTT.

CDR3 DNA sequence: TGTGCCAGCAGCCAAGTGCGAGCGGGAGGGCCGGGGGCCGGGGAGCTGTTTTTT. Amino acid sequence: CASSQVRAGGPGAGELFF. The chain carries TRBV14 and TRBJ2-2; 10 bases line up with TRBD2. Per germline, CDR1 SGHDN and CDR2 FVKESK. The CDR3 spans 18 residues. With V trimmed by 1 base and J by 6 bases, 11 bases remained unmatched.

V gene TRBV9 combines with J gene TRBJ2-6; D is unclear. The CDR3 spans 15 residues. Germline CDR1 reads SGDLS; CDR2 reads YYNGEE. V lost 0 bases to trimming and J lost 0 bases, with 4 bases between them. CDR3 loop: CASSVVGSGANVLTF. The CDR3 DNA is TGTGCCAGCAGCGTAGTCGGCTCTGGGGCCAACGTCCTGACTTTC.

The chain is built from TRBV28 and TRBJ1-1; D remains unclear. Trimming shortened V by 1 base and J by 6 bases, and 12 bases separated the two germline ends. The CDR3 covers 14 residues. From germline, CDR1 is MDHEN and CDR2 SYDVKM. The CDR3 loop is CASSLSGVGAEAFF. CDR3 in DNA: TGTGCCAGCAGTTTATCGGGAGTCGGCGCTGAAGCTTTCTTT.

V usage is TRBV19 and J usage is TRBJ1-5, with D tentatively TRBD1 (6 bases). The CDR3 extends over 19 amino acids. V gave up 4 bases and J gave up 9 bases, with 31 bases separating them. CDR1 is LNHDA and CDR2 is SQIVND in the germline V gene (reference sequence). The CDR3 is CASSRIPRDNLGGVRPQHF. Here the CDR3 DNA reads TGTGCCAGTAGTAGAATTCCCCGGGACAACCTGGGGGGTGTACGGCCCCAGCATTTT.

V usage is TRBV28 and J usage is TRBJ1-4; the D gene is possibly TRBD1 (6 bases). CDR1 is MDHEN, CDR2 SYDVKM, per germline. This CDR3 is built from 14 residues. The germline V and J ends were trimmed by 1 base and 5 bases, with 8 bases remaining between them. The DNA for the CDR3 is TGTGCCAGCAGTTTATCAGGGGAAAATGAAAAACTGTTTTTT. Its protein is CASSLSGENEKLFF.